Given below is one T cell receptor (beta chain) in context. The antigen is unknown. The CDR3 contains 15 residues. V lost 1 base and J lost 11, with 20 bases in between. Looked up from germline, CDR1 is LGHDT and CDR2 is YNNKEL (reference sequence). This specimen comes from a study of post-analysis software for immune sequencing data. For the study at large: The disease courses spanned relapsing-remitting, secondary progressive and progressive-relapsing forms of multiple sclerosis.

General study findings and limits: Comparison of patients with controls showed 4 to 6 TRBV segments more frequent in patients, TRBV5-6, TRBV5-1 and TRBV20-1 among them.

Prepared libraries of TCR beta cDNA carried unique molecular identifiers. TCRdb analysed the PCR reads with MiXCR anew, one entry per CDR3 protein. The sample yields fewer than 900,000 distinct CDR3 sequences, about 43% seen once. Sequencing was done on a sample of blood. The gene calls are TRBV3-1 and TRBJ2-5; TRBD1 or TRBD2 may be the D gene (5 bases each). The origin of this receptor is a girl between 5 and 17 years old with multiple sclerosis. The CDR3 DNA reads TGTGCCAGCAGCCAAGTCGGCCTAGCCCAGGGAGAGCAGTACTTC. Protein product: CASSQVGLAQGEQYF.